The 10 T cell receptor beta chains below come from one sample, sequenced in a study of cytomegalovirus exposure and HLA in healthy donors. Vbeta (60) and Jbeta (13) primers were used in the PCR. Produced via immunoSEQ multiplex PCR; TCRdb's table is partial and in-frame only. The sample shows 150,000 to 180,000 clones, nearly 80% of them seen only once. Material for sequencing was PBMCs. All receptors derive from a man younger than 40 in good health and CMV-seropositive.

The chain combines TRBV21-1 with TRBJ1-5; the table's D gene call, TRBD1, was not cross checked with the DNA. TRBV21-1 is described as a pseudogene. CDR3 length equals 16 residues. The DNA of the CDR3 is TGTGCCAGCAGCAAACGTTTCAGGGATAGCAATCAGCCCCAGCATTTT. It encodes CASSKRFRDSNQPQHF.

CDR3 DNA: TGTGCCAGCAGGAGCGGGAGTAGTAGAAGTGAGCAGTTCTTC. It is translated as CASRSGSSRSEQFF. The rearrangement links TRBV6-5 to TRBJ2-1; the match to TRBD2 covers 8 bases. Germline V gives CDR1 MNHEY, CDR2 SVGAGI. This CDR3 is built from 14 residues. The ends lost 6 bases at V and 9 bases at J; junction bases unmatched: 10.

CDR3 sequence: CASSQGVVALTDTQYF. CDR3 nucleotides: TGTGCCAGCAGCCAAGGGGTAGTAGCACTCACAGATACGCAGTATTTT. The rearrangement links TRBV4-2 to TRBJ2-3; D uncertain. This CDR3 is 16 amino acids long. The V gene lost 1 base and the J gene lost 2 bases, with 13 bases spanning the gap. The germline V gene encodes CDR1 LGHNA and CDR2 YNFKEQ.

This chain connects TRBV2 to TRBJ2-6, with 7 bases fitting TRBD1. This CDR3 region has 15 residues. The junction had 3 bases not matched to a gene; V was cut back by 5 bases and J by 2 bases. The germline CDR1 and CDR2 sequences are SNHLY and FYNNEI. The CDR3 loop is CASSSGQAGANVLTF. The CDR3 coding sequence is TGTGCCAGCAGTTCCGGACAGGCTGGGGCCAACGTCCTGACTTTC.

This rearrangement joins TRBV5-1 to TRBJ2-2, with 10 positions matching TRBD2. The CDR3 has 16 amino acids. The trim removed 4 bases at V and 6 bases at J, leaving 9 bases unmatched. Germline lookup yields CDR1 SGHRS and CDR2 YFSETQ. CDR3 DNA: TGCGCCAGCAGCGATTCTAGCGGGAGTTTAGCCGGGGAGCTGTTTTTT. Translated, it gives CASSDSSGSLAGELFF.

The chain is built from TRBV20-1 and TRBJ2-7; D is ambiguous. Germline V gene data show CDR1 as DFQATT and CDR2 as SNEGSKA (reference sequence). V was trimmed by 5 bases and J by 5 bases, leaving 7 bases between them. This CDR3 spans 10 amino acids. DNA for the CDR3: TGCAGTGCTCCGTACAACGAGCAGTACTTC. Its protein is CSAPYNEQYF.

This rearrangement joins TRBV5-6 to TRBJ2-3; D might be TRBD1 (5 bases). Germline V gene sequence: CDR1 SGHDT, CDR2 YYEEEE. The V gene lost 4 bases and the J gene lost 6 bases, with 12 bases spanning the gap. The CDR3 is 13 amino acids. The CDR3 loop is CASSRDKGDTQYF. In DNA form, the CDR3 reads TGTGCCAGCAGCCGCGACAAGGGGGATACGCAGTATTTT. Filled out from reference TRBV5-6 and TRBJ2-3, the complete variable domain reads DAGVTQSPTHLIKTRGQQVTLRCSPKSGHDTVSWYQQALGQGPQFIFQYYEEEERQRGNFPDRFSGHQFPNYSSELNVNALLLGDSALYLCASSRDKGDTQYFGPGTRLTVL.

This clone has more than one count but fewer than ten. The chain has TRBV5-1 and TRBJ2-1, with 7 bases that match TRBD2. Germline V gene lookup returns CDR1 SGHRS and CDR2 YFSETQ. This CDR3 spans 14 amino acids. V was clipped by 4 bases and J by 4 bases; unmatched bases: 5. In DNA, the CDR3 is TGCGCCAGCAGCGCCGGACTAGATTACAATGAGCAGTTCTTC. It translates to CASSAGLDYNEQFF.

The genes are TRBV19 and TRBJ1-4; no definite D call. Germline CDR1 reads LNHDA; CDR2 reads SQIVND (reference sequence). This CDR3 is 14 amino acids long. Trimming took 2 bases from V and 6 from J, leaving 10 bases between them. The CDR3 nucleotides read TGTGCCAGTAGTATAAGTGCGGTGGATGAAAAACTGTTTTTT. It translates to CASSISAVDEKLFF.

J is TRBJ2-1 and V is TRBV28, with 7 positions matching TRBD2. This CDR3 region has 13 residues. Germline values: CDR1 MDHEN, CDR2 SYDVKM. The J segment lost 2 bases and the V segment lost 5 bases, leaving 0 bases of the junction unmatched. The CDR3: CASSGTTYNEQFF. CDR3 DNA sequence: TGTGCCAGCAGTGGGACTACCTACAATGAGCAGTTCTTC.